This T cell receptor (beta chain) was captured in a study of blood T cells in healthy people across ages. The use of a sample-barcoded 5' primer and a J-beta primer mix characterized a second PCR of roughly 6 to 11 cycles. The template-switch adaptor was a 5' adaptor with 12 random nucleotides. It tagged each cDNA molecule. Every sample gave at least 2.5 million paired-end reads containing CDR3. From the 5' RACE reads, TCRdb called clonotypes with MiXCR, one entry per CDR3 protein. The sample records fewer than 750,000 distinct CDR3 sequences, roughly half being singletons. The authors isolated at least 7 million PBMCs per sample. CDR3 length equals 16 residues. V was cut by 6 bases and J by 0 bases, with 15 bases left in between. Germline CDR1 and CDR2: MNHNS and SASEGT. Notes on the study in general: Significant beta diversity loss was already apparent by age approximately 40, declining roughly linearly.

This clonotype was seen many times. Its specificity is unknown. The chain links TRBV6-1 to TRBJ2-1; D is tentatively TRBD1 or TRBD2 (5 bases each). This TCR derives from a woman aged 80 or over in good health. The sample taken for sequencing was blood. CDR3 loop: CASRRDGARSYNEQFF. The CDR3 DNA reads TGTGCCAGCAGACGGGACGGAGCGCGCTCCTACAATGAGCAGTTCTTC.